Listed below are T cell receptor beta chains from one sample, sequenced in a study of technical replicates of blood from a few donors. The table came from immunoSEQ multiplex PCR; TCRdb's copy has only in-frame clones and leaves some out. The data contain roughly 56,000 clones, about 96% of them singletons. The sequencing input was PBMCs. The origin of the receptors is a human donor in good health. Some clones in this sample may be carry-over from other donors' samples. Both conserved end residues are part of each CDR3. The D gene is left open where the match is weak. Clone sizes are given selectively: once, few, many, or a class where the clone is expanded.

>-|TRBV30|TRBJ1-2|-
CAWIQMGGYGYTF
TGTGCCTGGATCCAAATGGGGGGCTATGGCTACACCTTC
>TRBD1|TRBV7-2|TRBJ1-4|-
CASSSKTGGNEKLFF
TGTGCCAGCAGCTCGAAGACAGGGGGTAATGAAAAACTGTTTTTT
>TRBD2|TRBV11-1|TRBJ2-3|-
CASSSGGRGTDTQYF
TGTGCCAGCAGCTCAGGCGGGAGAGGGACAGATACGCAGTATTTT
>-|TRBV25-1|TRBJ1-4|-
CASSDLIKSEKLFF
TGTGCCAGCAGTGACCTCATTAAAAGCGAAAAACTGTTTTTT
>-|TRBV30|TRBJ2-1|-
CAWSTSLAQQFF
TGTGCCTGGAGTACCTCCCTAGCGCAGCAGTTCTTC
>TRBD1|TRBV7-2|TRBJ2-3|-
CASSFIDRGLMSDTQYF
TGTGCCAGCAGCTTTATTGACAGGGGTCTAATGTCAGATACGCAGTATTTT
>TRBD1|TRBV7-9|TRBJ1-2|-
CASSETGGNYGYTF
TGTGCCAGCAGCGAGACAGGGGGAAACTATGGCTACACCTTC
>TRBD2|TRBV13|TRBJ2-7|-
CASSLEGGTSGSSYEQYF
TGTGCCAGCAGCTTAGAGGGGGGGACTAGCGGGAGCTCCTACGAGCAGTACTTC
>-|TRBV2|TRBJ1-2|-
CASSADSNYGYTF
TGTGCCAGCAGCGCCGACAGTAACTATGGCTACACCTTC
>-|TRBV5-6|TRBJ2-3|-
CASSSELDTQYF
TGTGCCAGCAGCTCGGAGCTGGATACGCAGTATTTT
>TRBD2|TRBV30|TRBJ2-1|-
CAWSVTSGPYNEQFF
TGTGCCTGGAGTGTTACTAGCGGGCCCTACAATGAGCAGTTCTTC
>-|TRBV5-1|TRBJ2-7|-
CASSPDTMEQYF
TGCGCCAGCAGCCCGGACACTATGGAGCAGTACTTC
>TRBD2|TRBV7-6|TRBJ2-3|once
CASSLAEAGGPQDTQYF
TGTGCCAGCAGCTTAGCGGAAGCGGGAGGGCCGCAAGATACGCAGTATTTT
>-|TRBV27|TRBJ2-5|-
CASSLPGTKLQAQYF
TGTGCCAGCAGTTTACCGGGGACAAAGTTGCAGGCCCAGTACTTC
>-|TRBV27|TRBJ2-6|-
CASSFYQGEKNSGANVLTF
TGTGCCAGCAGTTTTTACCAGGGCGAGAAAAACTCTGGGGCCAACGTCCTGACTTTC
>TRBD1|TRBV5-6|TRBJ1-2|-
CASSPRRTGGSYGYTF
TGTGCCAGCAGCCCGAGACGGACAGGGGGGAGCTATGGCTACACCTTC
>-|TRBV5-4|TRBJ1-3|-
CASKGGGVSGNTIYF
TGTGCCAGCAAAGGGGGGGGTGTCTCTGGAAACACCATATATTTT
>-|TRBV29-1|TRBJ1-4|-
CSVEVGSGEKLFF
TGCAGCGTTGAGGTCGGCAGCGGGGAAAAACTGTTTTTT
>-|TRBV15|TRBJ1-6|-
CATSSSDRDAPSPLHF
TGTGCCACCAGCTCAAGCGACAGAGACGCTCCTTCACCCCTCCACTTT